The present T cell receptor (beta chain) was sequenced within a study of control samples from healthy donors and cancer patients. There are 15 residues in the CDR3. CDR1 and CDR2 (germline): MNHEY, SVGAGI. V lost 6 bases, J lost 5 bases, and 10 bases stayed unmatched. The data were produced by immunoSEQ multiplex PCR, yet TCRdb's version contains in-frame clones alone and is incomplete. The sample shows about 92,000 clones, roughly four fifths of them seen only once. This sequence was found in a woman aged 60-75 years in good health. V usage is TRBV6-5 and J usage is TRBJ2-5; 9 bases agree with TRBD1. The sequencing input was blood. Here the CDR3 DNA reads TGTGCCAGCAGCCTTCAACAGGGGGCGGGGGAGACCCAGTACTTC. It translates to CASSLQQGAGETQYF.